This T cell receptor beta chain was observed in a study of T cell responses to AZD1222 COVID-19 vaccine (TCRdb year 2021). With respect to the entire study: TCR sequencing was performed for roughly 250 trial participants, of whom some 200 were given two doses of AZD1222 and around 25 were given two doses of MenACWY control vaccine. Trial participants were enrolled by age into subgroups of 18-55, 56-69 and 70-plus years, and around 150, 28 and 57 TCR-sequenced participants, respectively, were included in these subgroups.

The sample's time point label, in plain terms: about 28 days (+/-7) after the second vaccine dose. AZD1222 recipients given second doses at about 4 weeks or at about 12 weeks were pooled, since spike-specific TCR depth and breadth were not found to differ between the two schedules. Vaccinee samples were obtained from the UK trials COV001 and COV002, which included a single-blind randomized controlled phase 2/3 trial of AZD1222 (ChAdOx1 nCoV-19) in healthy adults. For TCRbeta chain sequencing, PBMC samples from trial participants were taken at day 0 and at day 28 after the second dose. Overall results and qualifications from the work: Only six AZD1222 recipients were SARS-CoV-2 seropositive at baseline, limiting conclusions about previously exposed vaccinees. Epitopes outside the regions mutated in the B.1.351 and B.1.1.7 variants were reportedly recognized by nearly half of the unique spike-specific TCRs. Vaccine-associated CD4 TCRs spanned the whole spike protein, with dominant responses in regions 160-218 and 743-854. In the small 56-69-year group, the increase in depth fell short of significance, most likely because of low power. No day 14 peak-response samples were available, so repertoires were characterized only after the peak T cell response. Spike-specific TCR breadth and depth rose significantly after two AZD1222 doses compared with day 0 and with MenACWY recipients. Participants were mostly white British and included more females than males, and it was suggested by the authors that clonal diversity may have been underestimated.

The CDR3 regions of human TCRbeta chains were analyzed by immunosequencing. From the authors' description of their analysis: Repertoire TCRs were checked for matches against a reference library of SARS-CoV-2-specific TCRs that had been generated using the MIRA antigen-specificity platform. Breadth meant the fraction of unique TCRs that were SARS-CoV-2-associated, whereas depth meant the fraction of total T cells that were SARS-CoV-2-associated. Using the MIRA data, each spike-specific TCR was mapped to the spike region that the TCR reacts to and placed in a CD4 or CD8 class. Log10-transformed breadth and depth values were compared by one-way ANOVA with Sidak's multiple comparisons tests. Not all clones reach the TCRdb copy of this immuneACCESS table, which keeps in-frame sequences only. Checked studies attribute under half of the gap to unresolved V genes and leave the rest unexplained. V and J calls plus clone size are reproduced from that table; the DNA served to infer D and trimming. Present in this sample are about 150,000 clones, roughly nine tenths of which were seen just once. The ten largest clones add up to approximately 1.6% of the sample.

A remark on this clone: The antigen it recognizes is unknown. Its ends do not fully match the called genes, so a read error is possible.

The germline V gene encodes CDR1 SSHAT and CDR2 FNYEAQ (reference sequence). The CDR3 has 17 amino acids, counting the end cysteine and phenylalanine. Just CDR3 DNA is preserved here, 51 bases in frame from base 1. The sequence links TRBV7-7 to TRBJ2-7; 8 central bases correspond to TRBD1. The source of this sequence is an adult who received the AZD1222 COVID-19 vaccine. This specimen consisted of peripheral blood, obtained 28 days after the second AZD1222 dose. The CDR3 region has the sequence CASSLRGQGASSYEQYF. The DNA is TGTGCTAGCAGCTTACGGGGCCAGGGGGCGAGCTCCTACGAGCAGTACTTC.